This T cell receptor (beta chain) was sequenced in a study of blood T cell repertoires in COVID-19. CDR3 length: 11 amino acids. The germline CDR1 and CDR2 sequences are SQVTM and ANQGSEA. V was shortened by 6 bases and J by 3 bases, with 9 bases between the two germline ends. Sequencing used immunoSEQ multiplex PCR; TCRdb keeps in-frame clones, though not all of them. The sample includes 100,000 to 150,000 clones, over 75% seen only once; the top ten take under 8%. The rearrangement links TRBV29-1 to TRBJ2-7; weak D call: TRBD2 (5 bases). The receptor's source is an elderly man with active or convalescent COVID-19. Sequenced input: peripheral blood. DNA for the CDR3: TGCAGCGTCGGGGATAGCTACGAGCAGTACTTC. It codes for CSVGDSYEQYF.